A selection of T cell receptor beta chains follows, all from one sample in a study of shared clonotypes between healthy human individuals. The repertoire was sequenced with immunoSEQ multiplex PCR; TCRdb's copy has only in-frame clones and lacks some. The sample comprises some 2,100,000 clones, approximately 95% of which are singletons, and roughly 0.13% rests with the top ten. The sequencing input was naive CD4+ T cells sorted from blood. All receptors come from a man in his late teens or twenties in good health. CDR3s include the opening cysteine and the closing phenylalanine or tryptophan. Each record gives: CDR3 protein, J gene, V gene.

CDR3 protein: CSVEDHVGGYTF
J gene: TRBJ1-2
V gene: TRBV29-1

CDR3 protein: CAISSSGVSNEQFF
J gene: TRBJ2-1
V gene: TRBV10-3

CDR3 protein: CASSIGGSASYEQYF
J gene: TRBJ2-7
V gene: TRBV19

CDR3 protein: CASSFGQGRDGYTF
J gene: TRBJ1-2
V gene: TRBV5-1

CDR3 protein: CASSDISGGDNEQFF
J gene: TRBJ2-1
V gene: TRBV18

CDR3 protein: CASSRLVGVTYNEQFF
J gene: TRBJ2-1
V gene: TRBV6-4

CDR3 protein: CASSRGLAPLREETQYF
J gene: TRBJ2-5
V gene: TRBV27

CDR3 protein: CASSRDIRETQYF
J gene: TRBJ2-5
V gene: TRBV5-6

CDR3 protein: CASSFGPVSTDTQYF
J gene: TRBJ2-3
V gene: TRBV5-1

CDR3 protein: CSVETGSETQYF
J gene: TRBJ2-5
V gene: TRBV29-1

CDR3 protein: CAWSAGLDYEQYF
J gene: TRBJ2-7
V gene: TRBV30

CDR3 protein: CASSTLGPGNTEAFF
J gene: TRBJ1-1
V gene: TRBV6-1

CDR3 protein: CSARDGYGYTF
J gene: TRBJ1-2
V gene: TRBV20-1

CDR3 protein: CASAKDRGNNYNSPLHF
J gene: TRBJ1-6
V gene: TRBV4-1

CDR3 protein: CASSFGGTNTGELFF
J gene: TRBJ2-2
V gene: TRBV27

CDR3 protein: CAWTRGQGTEAFF
J gene: TRBJ1-1
V gene: TRBV30

CDR3 protein: CASSDLAGYEQYF
J gene: TRBJ2-7
V gene: TRBV19

CDR3 protein: CASRKSGASTDTQYF
J gene: TRBJ2-3
V gene: TRBV6-5

CDR3 protein: CAISESSGTGTYEQYF
J gene: TRBJ2-7
V gene: TRBV10-3

CDR3 protein: CAISESNGGIGTDTQYF
J gene: TRBJ2-3
V gene: TRBV10-3

CDR3 protein: CSHRGGLAGDEQFF
J gene: TRBJ2-1
V gene: TRBV29-1

CDR3 protein: CASSRQGTNQPQHF
J gene: TRBJ1-5
V gene: TRBV6-1

CDR3 protein: CASSVPVQNTEAFF
J gene: TRBJ1-1
V gene: TRBV10-2

CDR3 protein: CAGSLGPAEQFF
J gene: TRBJ2-1
V gene: TRBV5-4

CDR3 protein: CASSQDRDRGHNQPQHF
J gene: TRBJ1-5
V gene: TRBV4-3

CDR3 protein: CASLSGANVLTF
J gene: TRBJ2-6
V gene: TRBV9

CDR3 protein: CASSLTPGLEAHEQYF
J gene: TRBJ2-7
V gene: TRBV18

CDR3 protein: CASSPWLNSPLHF
J gene: TRBJ1-6
V gene: TRBV18

CDR3 protein: CASSRDRDSPLHF
J gene: TRBJ1-6
V gene: TRBV7-3

CDR3 protein: CASSSGTEPNQPQHF
J gene: TRBJ1-5
V gene: TRBV5-1

CDR3 protein: CASSQGGKGTQYF
J gene: TRBJ2-5
V gene: TRBV14

CDR3 protein: CASSFDRGQQETQYF
J gene: TRBJ2-5
V gene: TRBV7-2

CDR3 protein: CASSLGTGTSGETQYF
J gene: TRBJ2-5
V gene: TRBV11-1

CDR3 protein: CASSEGRGATNEKLFF
J gene: TRBJ1-4
V gene: TRBV25-1

CDR3 protein: CASSQPTGVYGYTF
J gene: TRBJ1-2
V gene: TRBV14

CDR3 protein: CASSLIAGGATGELFF
J gene: TRBJ2-2
V gene: TRBV7-2

CDR3 protein: CAISESNPGVNQPQHF
J gene: TRBJ1-5
V gene: TRBV10-3

CDR3 protein: CASSLGIMNTEAFF
J gene: TRBJ1-1
V gene: TRBV5-1

CDR3 protein: CASSQASGTDTDTQYF
J gene: TRBJ2-3
V gene: TRBV4-1

CDR3 protein: CASSEKGTGIYEQYF
J gene: TRBJ2-7
V gene: TRBV10-1

CDR3 protein: CASSLDGAGSSYEQYF
J gene: TRBJ2-7
V gene: TRBV7-9